The TCR beta chain under discussion was sequenced for a study of blood T cell repertoires in COVID-19. Using immunoSEQ multiplex PCR, the repertoire was profiled, and TCRdb retains in-frame clones only, with some absent. The table records under 350,000 clones, 75% to 95% of them present only once. Unmatched junction bases numbered 7, after V lost 5 bases and J lost 8 bases. Germline values: CDR1 MDHEN, CDR2 SYDVKM. The CDR3 length is 15 residues. Sequenced sample: peripheral blood. V gene TRBV28 combines with J gene TRBJ1-6; 9 nucleotides line up with TRBD1. This sequence originates from a woman between 25 and 40 years old with COVID-19, enrolled during active disease. CDR3 sequence: CASSHRDRVYSPLHF. As DNA, the CDR3 is TGTGCCAGCAGTCACCGGGACAGGGTTTATTCACCCCTCCACTTT.